This T cell receptor (beta chain) was captured in a study of blood T cell repertoires in COVID-19. Libraries were prepared by immunoSEQ multiplex PCR; TCRdb keeps only in-frame clonotypes and omits some of them. Of around 450,000 clones in the sample, about nine tenths were seen once. Participants were aged about 18 to 89 years, lived in roughly 23 US areas, and enrolled virtually. CDR1 and CDR2 from the germline V gene are GTSNPN and SVGIG (reference sequence). The CDR3 contains 10 residues. With 5 bases removed from V and 6 bases from J, the gap between germline ends came to 6 bases. V usage is TRBV30 and J usage is TRBJ2-3; D perhaps matches TRBD2 (5 bases). The sequenced material came from PBMCs or T cells enriched from blood (not recorded which). This receptor was identified in a woman aged 18-35 years who had recovered from COVID-19. The CDR3 region is CAWSGDTQYF. CDR3 nucleotides: TGTGCCTGGTCGGGGGATACGCAGTATTTT.